This T cell receptor beta chain stems from a study of identical twins. Study-level findings and limits: Beta out-of-frame twin sharing showed a weaker excess.

Notes on this clonotype: Its antigen remains unidentified.

Addition of a universal primer site occurred through template switching, and cDNA carried unique molecular identifiers. Using its own MiXCR run on the 5' RACE reads, TCRdb lists one record per CDR3 protein. In the table there are about 430,000 distinct CDR3 sequences, about 18% of which are singletons. The CDR3 length is 15 residues. The V gene end was trimmed by 3 bases and the J gene end by 5 bases; junction bases not matched to a gene: 6. The V gene's germline CDR1 is LNHNV and CDR2 YYDKDF (reference sequence). The TCR was taken from a middle-aged man in good health. The sample was naive T cells sorted from blood. This chain uses TRBV15 with TRBJ2-1; 8 bases match TRBD2. The CDR3 here is CATSREAGVNNEQFF. The CDR3 DNA reads as TGTGCCACCAGCAGGGAAGCGGGAGTGAACAATGAGCAGTTCTTC.